This TCR beta chain was identified in a study of T cell responses to AZD1222 COVID-19 vaccine. Study summary: The analysis combined second doses at about 4 or about 12 weeks.

Assay used: immunoSEQ multiplex PCR; TCRdb lists only in-frame clones, some missing. This sample has 100,000 to 110,000 clones, with about 93% found just once. The CDR3 has 17 amino acids. V dropped 3 bases and J dropped 4; count of bases not matched to a gene: 14. Germline-derived CDR1 and CDR2 are MDHEN and SYDVKM. This receptor was taken from an adult in good health. V is TRBV28 and J is TRBJ2-5; TRBD2 matches at 7 bases. Sequencing used peripheral blood, obtained on day 0 of AZD1222 vaccination. CDR3 DNA: TGTGCCAGCAGTTTTGGGGGGGGATCCCCAACTAGAGAGACCCAGTACTTC. Amino acids: CASSFGGGSPTRETQYF.